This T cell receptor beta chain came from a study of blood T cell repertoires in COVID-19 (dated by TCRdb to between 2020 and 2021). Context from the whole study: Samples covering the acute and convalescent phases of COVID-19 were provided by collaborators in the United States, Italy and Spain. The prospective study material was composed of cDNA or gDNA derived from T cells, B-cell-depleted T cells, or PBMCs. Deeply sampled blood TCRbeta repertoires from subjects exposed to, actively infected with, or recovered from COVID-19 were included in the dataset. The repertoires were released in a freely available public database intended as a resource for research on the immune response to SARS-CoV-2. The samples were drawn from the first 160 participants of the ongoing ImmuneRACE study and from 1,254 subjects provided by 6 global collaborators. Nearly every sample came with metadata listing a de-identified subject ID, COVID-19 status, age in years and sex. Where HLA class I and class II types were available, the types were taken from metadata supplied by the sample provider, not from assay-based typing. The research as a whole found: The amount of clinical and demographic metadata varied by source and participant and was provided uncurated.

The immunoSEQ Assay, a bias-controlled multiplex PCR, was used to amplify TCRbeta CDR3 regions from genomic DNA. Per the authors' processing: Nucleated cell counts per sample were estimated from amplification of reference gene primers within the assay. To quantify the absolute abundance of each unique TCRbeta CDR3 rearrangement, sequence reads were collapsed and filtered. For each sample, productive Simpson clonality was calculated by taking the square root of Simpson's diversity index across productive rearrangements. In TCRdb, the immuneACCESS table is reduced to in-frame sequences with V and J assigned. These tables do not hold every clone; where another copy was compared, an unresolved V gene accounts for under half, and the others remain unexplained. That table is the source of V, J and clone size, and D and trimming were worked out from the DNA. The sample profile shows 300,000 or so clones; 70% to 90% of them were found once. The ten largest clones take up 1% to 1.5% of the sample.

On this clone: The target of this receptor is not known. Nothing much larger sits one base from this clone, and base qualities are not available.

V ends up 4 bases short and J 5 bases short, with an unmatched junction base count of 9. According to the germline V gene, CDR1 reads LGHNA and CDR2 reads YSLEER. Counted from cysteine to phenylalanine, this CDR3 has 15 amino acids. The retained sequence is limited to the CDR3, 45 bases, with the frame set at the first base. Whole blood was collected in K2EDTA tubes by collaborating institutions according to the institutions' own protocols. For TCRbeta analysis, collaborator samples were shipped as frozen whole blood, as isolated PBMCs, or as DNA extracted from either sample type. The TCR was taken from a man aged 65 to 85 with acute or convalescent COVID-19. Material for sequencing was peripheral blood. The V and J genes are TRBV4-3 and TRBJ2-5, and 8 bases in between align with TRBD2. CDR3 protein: CASSPSPAGVETQYF. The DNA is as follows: TGCGCCAGCAGCCCCTCCCCAGCGGGGGTGGAGACCCAGTACTTC.